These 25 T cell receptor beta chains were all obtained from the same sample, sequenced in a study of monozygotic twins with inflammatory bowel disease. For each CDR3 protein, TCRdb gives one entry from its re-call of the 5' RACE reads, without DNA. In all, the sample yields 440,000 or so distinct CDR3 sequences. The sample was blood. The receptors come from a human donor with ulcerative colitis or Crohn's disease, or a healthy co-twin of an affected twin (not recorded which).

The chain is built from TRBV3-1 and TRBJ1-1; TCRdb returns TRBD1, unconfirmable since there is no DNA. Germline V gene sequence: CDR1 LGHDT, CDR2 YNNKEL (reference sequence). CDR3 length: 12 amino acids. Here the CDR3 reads CASSQFPERAFF.

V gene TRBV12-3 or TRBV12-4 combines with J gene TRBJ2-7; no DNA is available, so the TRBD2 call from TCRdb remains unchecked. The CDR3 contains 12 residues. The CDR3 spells CASSLRTSRQYF.

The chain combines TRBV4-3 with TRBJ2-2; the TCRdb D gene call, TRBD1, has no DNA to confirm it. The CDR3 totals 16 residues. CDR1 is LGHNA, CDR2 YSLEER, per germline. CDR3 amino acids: CASSQSGGTSIGELFF.

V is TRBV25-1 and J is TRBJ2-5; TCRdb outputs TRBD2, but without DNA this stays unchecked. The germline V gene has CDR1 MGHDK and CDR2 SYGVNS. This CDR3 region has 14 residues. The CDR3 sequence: CASSDPRGLETQYF.

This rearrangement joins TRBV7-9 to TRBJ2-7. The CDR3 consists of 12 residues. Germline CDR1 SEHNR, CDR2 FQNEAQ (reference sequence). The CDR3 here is CASSYNSYEQYF. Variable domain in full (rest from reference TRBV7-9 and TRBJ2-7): DTGVSQNPRHKITKRGQNVTFRCDPISEHNRLYWYRQTLGQGPEFLTYFQNEAQLEKSRLLSDRFSAERPKGSFSTLEIQRTEQGDSAMYLCASSYNSYEQYFGPGTRLTVT.

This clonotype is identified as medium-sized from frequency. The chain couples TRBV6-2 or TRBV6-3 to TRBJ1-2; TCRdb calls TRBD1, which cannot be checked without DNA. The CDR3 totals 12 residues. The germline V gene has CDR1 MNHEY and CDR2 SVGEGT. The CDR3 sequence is CASSPGTVGYTF.

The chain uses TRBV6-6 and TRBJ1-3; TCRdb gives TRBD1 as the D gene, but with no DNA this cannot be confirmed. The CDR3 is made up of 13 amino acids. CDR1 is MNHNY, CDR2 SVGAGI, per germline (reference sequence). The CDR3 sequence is CASSIQGGNTIYF.

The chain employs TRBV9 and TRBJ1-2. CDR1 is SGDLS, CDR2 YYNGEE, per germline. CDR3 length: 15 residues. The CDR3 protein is CASSVVSTANYGYTF.

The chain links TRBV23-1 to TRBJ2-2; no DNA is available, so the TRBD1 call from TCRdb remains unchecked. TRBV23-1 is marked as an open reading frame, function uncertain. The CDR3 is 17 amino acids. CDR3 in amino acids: CASGLDRGRENTGELFF.

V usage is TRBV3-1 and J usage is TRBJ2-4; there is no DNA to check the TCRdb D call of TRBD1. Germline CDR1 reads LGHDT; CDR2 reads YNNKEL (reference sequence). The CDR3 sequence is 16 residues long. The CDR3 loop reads CASSPGQGVTKNIQYF.

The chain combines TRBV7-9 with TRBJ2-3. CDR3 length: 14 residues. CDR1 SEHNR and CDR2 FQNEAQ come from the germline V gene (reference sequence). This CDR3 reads CVWSSLDDTDTQYF.

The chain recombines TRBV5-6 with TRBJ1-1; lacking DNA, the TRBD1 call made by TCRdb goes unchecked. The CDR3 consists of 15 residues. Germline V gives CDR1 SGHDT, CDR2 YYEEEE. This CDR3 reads CASSLGLVGQTEAFF.

The CDR3 spells CASSSAGYEQYF. This chain uses TRBV7-9 with TRBJ2-7; with no DNA, the TCRdb D assignment of TRBD2 cannot be verified. The CDR3 covers 12 residues. Germline assignment: CDR1 SEHNR and CDR2 FQNEAQ (reference sequence). Together with reference TRBV7-9 and TRBJ2-7, the CDR3 gives the full variable domain: DTGVSQNPRHKITKRGQNVTFRCDPISEHNRLYWYRQTLGQGPEFLTYFQNEAQLEKSRLLSDRFSAERPKGSFSTLEIQRTEQGDSAMYLCASSSAGYEQYFGPGTRLTVT.

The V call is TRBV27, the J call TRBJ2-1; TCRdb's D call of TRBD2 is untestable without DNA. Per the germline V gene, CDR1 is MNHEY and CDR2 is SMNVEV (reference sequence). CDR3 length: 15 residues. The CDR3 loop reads CASSPQYDSYNEQFF.

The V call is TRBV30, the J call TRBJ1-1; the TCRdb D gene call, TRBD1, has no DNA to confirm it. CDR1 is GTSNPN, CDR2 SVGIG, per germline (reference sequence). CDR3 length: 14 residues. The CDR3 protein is CAWMSGATGSGAFF.

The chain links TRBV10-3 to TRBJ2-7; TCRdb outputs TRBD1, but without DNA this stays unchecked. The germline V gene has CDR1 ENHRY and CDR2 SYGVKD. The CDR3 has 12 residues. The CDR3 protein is CAISEWGREQYF.

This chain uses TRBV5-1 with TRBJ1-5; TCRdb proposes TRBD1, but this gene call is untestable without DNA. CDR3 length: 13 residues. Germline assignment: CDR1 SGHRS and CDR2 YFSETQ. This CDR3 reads CASAGQPNQPQHF.

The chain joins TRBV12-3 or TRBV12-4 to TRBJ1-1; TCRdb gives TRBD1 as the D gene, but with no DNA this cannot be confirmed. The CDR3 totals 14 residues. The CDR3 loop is CASSLTGGRTEAFF.

CDR3: CSAIALAGGKETQYF. This chain links TRBV20-1 with TRBJ2-5; as DNA is missing, the TRBD2 call by TCRdb cannot be tested. The germline V gene encodes CDR1 DFQATT and CDR2 SNEGSKA (reference sequence). The CDR3 runs 15 residues.

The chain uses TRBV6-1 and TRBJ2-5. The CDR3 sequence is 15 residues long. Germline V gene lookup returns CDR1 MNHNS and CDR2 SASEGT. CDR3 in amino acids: CASAIHNSRQETQYF.

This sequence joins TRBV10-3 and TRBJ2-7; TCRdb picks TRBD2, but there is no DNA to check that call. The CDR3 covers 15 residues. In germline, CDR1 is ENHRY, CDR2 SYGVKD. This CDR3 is CAISRGLAGAYEQYF.

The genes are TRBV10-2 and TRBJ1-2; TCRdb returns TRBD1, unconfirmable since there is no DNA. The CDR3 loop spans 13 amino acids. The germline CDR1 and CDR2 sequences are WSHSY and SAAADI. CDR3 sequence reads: CASSESIRDGYTF.

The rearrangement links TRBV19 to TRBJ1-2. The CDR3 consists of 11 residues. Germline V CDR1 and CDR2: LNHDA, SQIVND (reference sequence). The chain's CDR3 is CASRQSYGYTF.

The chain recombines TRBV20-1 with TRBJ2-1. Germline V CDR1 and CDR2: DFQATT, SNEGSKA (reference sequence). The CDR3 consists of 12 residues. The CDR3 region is CSASDANNEQFF.

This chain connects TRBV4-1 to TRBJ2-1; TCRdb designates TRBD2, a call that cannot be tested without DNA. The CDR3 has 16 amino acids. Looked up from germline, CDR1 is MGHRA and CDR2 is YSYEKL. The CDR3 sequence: CASSQEGPSGYNEQFF.